This T cell receptor (beta chain) came from a study of PD-1 blockade in classical Hodgkin lymphoma. On the study more broadly: Patients received nivolumab 3 mg/kg intravenously every 2 weeks. Study conclusions and caveats: The CD4+ diversity rise by C4D1 was clearest in complete responders. Newly diagnosed patients were reported to exhibit reduced baseline TCR diversity relative to healthy donors. Complete responders started with a diversity level that resembled newly diagnosed patients at baseline.

All trial patients relapsed after autologous stem cell transplantation. Germline CDR1 is LGHNA and CDR2 is YNFKEQ. The CDR3 spans 15 residues. V shed 3 bases and J shed 4 bases, with 13 bases lying between them. With regard to this clone: Its antigen is unidentified.

Profiling relied on immunoSEQ multiplex PCR, and the TCRdb table lists in-frame clones only, not all of them. Of tens of thousands of clones in the sample, around 76% were seen once. The material sequenced was peripheral blood mononuclear cells (PBMCs), taken before the second cycle of nivolumab. The chain has TRBV4-2 and TRBJ1-3; D is undetermined. The TCR originated in a human donor with classical Hodgkin lymphoma. The CDR3 reads CASSQGYSRGNTIYF. CDR3 sequence (DNA): TGTGCCAGCAGCCAGGGGTACTCGCGGGGAAACACCATATATTTT.